These 30 T cell receptor beta chains were all obtained from the same sample, sequenced in a study of blood T cell repertoires in COVID-19. TCRdb keeps only in-frame clones here, not all; method: immunoSEQ multiplex PCR. Among some 120,000 clones listed, around 78% were seen once. Sequenced material: peripheral blood. These receptors originate from a man aged 25-45 years with acute or convalescent COVID-19.

This sequence joins TRBV3-1 (or the pseudogene TRBV3-2) and TRBJ2-7, with TRBD1 identical over 7 bases. Unmatched junction bases numbered 4, after V lost 2 bases and J lost 3 bases. Germline V CDR1 and CDR2: LGHDT, YNNKEL (reference sequence). CDR3 size: 14 residues. The chain's CDR3 is CASSQQAGGYEQYF. The CDR3 DNA reads TGTGCCAGCAGCCAACAGGCAGGGGGCTACGAGCAGTACTTC.

The chain employs TRBV7-9 and TRBJ2-1, with a tentative D call TRBD1 (5 bases). This CDR3 contains 15 residues. The germline V gene encodes CDR1 SEHNR and CDR2 FQNEAQ (reference sequence). Trimming pared 5 bases from V and 9 bases from J, leaving 20 bases between. The DNA of the CDR3 is TGTGCCAGCAGCCCCACAGGTTGGGCTGTAGTTGAGCAGTTCTTC. This gives the protein CASSPTGWAVVEQFF.

The V gene is TRBV7-9, the J gene TRBJ2-1; TRBD2 aligns across 13 bases. J was trimmed by 7 bases and V by 6 bases; bases with no gene match: 6. CDR3 length equals 15 residues. The germline V gene encodes CDR1 SEHNR and CDR2 FQNEAQ (reference sequence). CDR3 in DNA: TGTGCCAGCAGACCTACTAGCGGGGGGGCAAATGAGCAGTTCTTC. Its protein product is CASRPTSGGANEQFF.

The rearrangement uses TRBV9 and TRBJ2-3, with D possibly matching TRBD2 (6 bases). Looked up from germline, CDR1 is SGDLS and CDR2 is YYNGEE. The CDR3 totals 16 residues. Trimming removed 3 bases at V and 7 bases at J, with 21 bases between. CDR3 sequence: CASSARDWEKDYTQYF. The DNA of the CDR3 is TGTGCCAGCAGCGCAAGGGACTGGGAGAAAGATTATACGCAGTATTTT.

The V gene is TRBV6-6, the J gene TRBJ2-2; the D is unclear. With 0 bases removed from V and 10 bases from J, the gap between germline ends came to 9 bases. The CDR3 has 13 amino acids. Germline V lookup: CDR1 MNHNY, CDR2 SVGAGI (reference sequence). CDR3 residues: CASSYSPSQELFF. CDR3 DNA sequence: TGTGCCAGCAGTTACTCGCCTAGTCAGGAGCTGTTTTTT.

The chain employs TRBV19 and TRBJ2-7, with 10 bases fitting TRBD2. Germline assignment: CDR1 LNHDA and CDR2 SQIVND (reference sequence). The CDR3 covers 16 residues. With 3 bases clipped from V and 4 bases from J, the junction kept 9 bases outside the gene matches. CDR3 protein: CASSISSGGAKYEQYF. In nucleotides, the CDR3 is TGTGCCAGTAGTATCTCGAGCGGGGGGGCTAAATACGAGCAGTACTTC.

V usage is TRBV12-3 or TRBV12-4 and J usage is TRBJ1-2; perhaps TRBD1 as D (6 bases). The CDR3 has 13 amino acids. Deletions cut 1 base from V and 8 bases from J, with 11 bases between. The chain's CDR3 is CASSLVSGVGYTF. As DNA, the CDR3 is TGTGCCAGCAGTTTAGTATCAGGGGTCGGCTACACCTTC.

The chain combines TRBV30 with TRBJ1-2; D not resolved. The germline V gene has CDR1 GTSNPN and CDR2 SVGIG (reference sequence). CDR3 size: 15 residues. Trimming took 0 bases from V and 5 from J, leaving 16 bases between them. The CDR3 loop reads CAWSVPGGLRYGYTF. CDR3 bases: TGTGCCTGGAGTGTACCGGGAGGCCTTAGATATGGCTACACCTTC.

This rearrangement joins TRBV6-5 to TRBJ1-3, with TRBD1 identical over 7 bases. V lost 4 bases and J lost 2; bases outside the gene matches: 5. Germline CDR1 MNHEY, CDR2 SVGAGI. CDR3 length: 15 amino acids. The CDR3: CASSLDRITGNTIYF. The CDR3, as DNA: TGTGCCAGCAGTTTGGACAGGATAACTGGAAACACCATATATTTT.

This clone was seen a single time. The chain combines TRBV7-2 with TRBJ2-1; D is ambiguous. V was trimmed by 2 bases and J by 8 bases, leaving 10 bases between them. There are 13 residues in the CDR3. From germline, CDR1 is SGHTA and CDR2 FQGNSA. CDR3 sequence: CASSLFPSDEQFF. Here the CDR3 DNA reads TGTGCCAGCAGCTTATTTCCAAGCGATGAGCAGTTCTTC.

CDR3 nucleotide sequence: TGTGCCTGGAGTGGACGTTGGGGGCAGCTCTATGGCTACACCTTC. This encodes CAWSGRWGQLYGYTF. The J gene is TRBJ1-2, the V gene TRBV30, with a tentative D call TRBD1 (6 bases). The germline V gene has CDR1 GTSNPN and CDR2 SVGIG (reference sequence). The V gene lost 1 base and the J gene lost 4 bases, with 16 bases spanning the gap. The CDR3 is 15 amino acids.

This clone came up a few times. This chain uses TRBV24-1 with TRBJ1-1; TRBD1 matches 9 bases. The V gene end was trimmed by 7 bases and the J gene end by 1 base; junction bases not matched to a gene: 0. This CDR3 has 13 residues. Germline assignment: CDR1 KGHDR and CDR2 SFDVKD. CDR3 sequence (DNA): TGTGCCACCAGGGACAGGGGGAACACTGAAGCTTTCTTT. Its protein is CATRDRGNTEAFF.

The rearrangement uses TRBV5-4 and TRBJ2-3, with 12 nucleotides matching TRBD2. V dropped 4 bases and J dropped 1; count of bases not matched to a gene: 4. In germline, CDR1 is SGHNT, CDR2 YYREEE (reference sequence). The CDR3 is made up of 16 amino acids. In DNA form, the CDR3 reads TGTGCCAGCAGCAAGAGACTAGCGGGGGGCACAGATACGCAGTATTTT. Its translation: CASSKRLAGGTDTQYF. Supplemented by reference TRBV5-4 and TRBJ2-3, the full variable domain reads ETGVTQSPTHLIKTRGQQVTLRCSSQSGHNTVSWYQQALGQGPQFIFQYYREEENGRGNFPPRFSGLQFPNYSSELNVNALELDDSALYLCASSKRLAGGTDTQYFGPGTRLTVL.

The chain uses TRBV21-1 and TRBJ2-7; TRBD1, the table's D call, was not compared with the DNA. TRBV21-1 is designated a pseudogene. The CDR3 runs 13 residues. CDR3 protein: CARSRDRTYEQYV. The CDR3 DNA reads TGTGCCAGGTCCCGGGACAGAACCTACGAGCAGTACGTC.

The chain recombines TRBV25-1 with TRBJ2-7, with TRBD2 matching over 11 bases. The V and J ends lost 5 bases and 2 bases, in that order; junction bases with no gene match: 14. The CDR3 loop spans 18 amino acids. CDR1 is MGHDK, CDR2 SYGVNS, per germline. The CDR3 is CASSFYATSGSPPYEQYV. For the CDR3, the DNA is TGTGCCAGCAGTTTCTACGCAACTAGCGGGAGTCCTCCCTACGAGCAGTACGTC.

Here the CDR3 reads CSVGQATGEKLFF. Written as DNA, the CDR3 is TGCAGCGTGGGACAGGCCACGGGTGAAAAACTGTTTTTT. This chain uses TRBV29-1 with TRBJ1-4; the match to TRBD1 covers 8 bases. This CDR3 is built from 13 residues. Unmatched junction bases numbered 7, after V lost 6 bases and J lost 7 bases. The germline V gene encodes CDR1 SQVTM and CDR2 ANQGSEA. The variable domain in full, with the rest retrieved from reference TRBV29-1 and TRBJ1-4, is SAVISQKPSRDICQRGTSLTIQCQVDSQVTMMFWYRQQPGQSLTLIATANQGSEATYESGFVIDKFPISRPNLTFSTLTVSNMSPEDSSIYLCSVGQATGEKLFFGSGTQLSVL.

The V and J genes are TRBV19 and TRBJ1-2, with D tentatively TRBD1 (5 bases). V was pared by 4 bases and J by 8 bases, with 11 bases between. CDR3 size: 12 residues. Germline V gene sequence: CDR1 LNHDA, CDR2 SQIVND (reference sequence). The chain's CDR3 is CASSTRQRGYTF. The CDR3 DNA reads TGTGCCAGTAGTACTCGACAGAGAGGCTACACCTTC. The full variable domain, in which reference TRBV19 and TRBJ1-2 provide the parts outside the CDR3, is DGGITQSPKYLFRKEGQNVTLSCEQNLNHDAMYWYRQDPGQGLRLIYYSQIVNDFQKGDIAEGYSVSREKKESFPLTVTSAQKNPTAFYLCASSTRQRGYTFGSGTRLTVV.

The CDR3 DNA sequence: TGTGCCAGCAGTTTATCTATTCAGGGGCATAAGGCTTTCTTT. Translated, it gives CASSLSIQGHKAFF. The V gene is TRBV27, the J gene TRBJ1-1; possible D gene TRBD1, 6 bases. The ends were cut back, 0 bases at V and 11 bases at J, with 16 bases in the middle. The CDR3 covers 14 residues. The germline V gene encodes CDR1 MNHEY and CDR2 SMNVEV (reference sequence).

The chain uses TRBV23-1 and TRBJ2-6; possibly TRBD1 for D (5 bases). TRBV23-1 qualifies as an ORF whose function is uncertain. V was clipped by 3 bases and J by 2 bases, with 14 bases between them. The CDR3 runs to 17 residues. As DNA, the CDR3 is TGCGCCAGCAGTCACCCCCCCGGCAGGGCTGGGGCCAACGTCCTGACTTTC. Protein product: CASSHPPGRAGANVLTF.

J is TRBJ2-1 and V is TRBV7-6; 13 bases are shared with TRBD2. From germline, CDR1 is SGHVS and CDR2 FNYEAQ. The CDR3 extends over 18 amino acids. The trim removed 4 bases at V and 3 bases at J, leaving 9 bases unmatched. CDR3 protein: CASSSTSGGALGYNEQFF. Here the CDR3 DNA reads TGTGCCAGCAGCTCAACTAGCGGGGGGGCCTTGGGCTACAATGAGCAGTTCTTC. The full variable domain, with the rest looked up from reference TRBV7-6 and TRBJ2-1, is GAGVSQSPRYKVTKRGQDVALRCDPISGHVSLYWYRQALGQGPEFLTYFNYEAQQDKSGLPNDRFSAERPEGSISTLTIQRTEQRDSAMYRCASSSTSGGALGYNEQFFGPGTRLTVL.

V gene TRBV12-3 or TRBV12-4 combines with J gene TRBJ2-5; TRBD1 might be the D (5 bases). Trimming shortened V by 5 bases and J by 2 bases, and 9 bases separated the two germline ends. The CDR3 is made up of 13 amino acids. The CDR3 loop reads CASSPGKQETQYF. In nucleotides, the CDR3 is TGTGCCAGCAGTCCAGGGAAACAAGAGACCCAGTACTTC.

This chain uses TRBV6-6 with TRBJ1-1; 10 nucleotides line up with TRBD1. Germline values: CDR1 MNHNY, CDR2 SVGAGI (reference sequence). After removal of 5 bases from V and 3 bases from J, the junction contained 3 bases not matched to a gene. This CDR3 spans 14 amino acids. The DNA of the CDR3 is TGTGCCAGCAGTGACAGGGGGCGGGACACTGAAGCTTTCTTT. Protein product: CASSDRGRDTEAFF.

V gene TRBV9 combines with J gene TRBJ2-3; 9 bases are a match to TRBD2. Germline CDR1 reads SGDLS; CDR2 reads YYNGEE. Trimming at V came to 0 bases and at J to 4 bases, leaving 0 bases not matched to a gene. This CDR3 spans 14 amino acids. The CDR3 protein is CASSVASGADTQYF. The CDR3 DNA reads as TGTGCCAGCAGCGTAGCTAGCGGGGCAGATACGCAGTATTTT. Based on the CDR3 plus reference TRBV9 and TRBJ2-3, the full variable domain is DSGVTQTPKHLITATGQRVTLRCSPRSGDLSVYWYQQSLDQGLQFLIQYYNGEERAKGNILERFSAQQFPDLHSELNLSSLELGDSALYFCASSVASGADTQYFGPGTRLTVL.

The V call is TRBV7-2, the J call TRBJ2-3; 13 bases fit TRBD2. This CDR3 region has 18 residues. Germline loops: CDR1 SGHTA, CDR2 FQGNSA. V gave up 4 bases and J gave up 1 base; unmatched junction bases: 8. The CDR3 protein is CASSSRTSGGPRTDTQYF. The CDR3 DNA reads as TGTGCCAGCAGCTCAAGGACTAGCGGGGGCCCTCGCACAGATACGCAGTATTTT.

The genes are TRBV4-3 and TRBJ2-3; 9 positions match TRBD2. CDR1 is LGHNA, CDR2 YSLEER, per germline. CDR3 length: 15 residues. Unmatched junction bases numbered 2, after V lost 0 bases and J lost 4 bases. This CDR3 is CASSQDWTSADTQYF. The DNA for the CDR3 is TGCGCCAGCAGCCAAGATTGGACTAGCGCAGATACGCAGTATTTT.

This sequence joins TRBV12-5 and TRBJ2-2, with D maybe TRBD2 (6 bases). Trimming removed 5 bases from V and 0 bases from J, with 10 bases in between. Germline CDR1 LGHNT, CDR2 FRNRAP. The CDR3 is 15 amino acids. CDR3 loop: CASGLGGANTGELFF. For the CDR3, the DNA is TGTGCTAGTGGTCTTGGCGGGGCGAACACCGGGGAGCTGTTTTTT.

This clone was seen a few times. The J gene is TRBJ2-7, the V gene TRBV6-2 or TRBV6-3; tentatively, D is TRBD1 (6 bases). Germline CDR1 is MNHEY and CDR2 is SVGEGT. V was pared by 6 bases and J by 3 bases, with 15 bases between. The CDR3 has 14 amino acids. The CDR3 here is CASSLTGPNYEQYF. The CDR3 DNA follows: TGTGCCAGCAGCCTGACAGGACCGAACTACGAGCAGTACTTC.

The genes are TRBV2 and TRBJ2-3; 7 positions match TRBD1. Per the germline V gene, CDR1 is SNHLY and CDR2 is FYNNEI. The V and J ends lost 11 bases and 2 bases, in that order; junction bases with no gene match: 10. The CDR3 covers 14 residues. CDR3: CAQGQVLLTDTQYF. In DNA form, the CDR3 reads TGTGCCCAAGGACAGGTCCTCCTCACAGATACGCAGTATTTT. Full variable domain (missing parts from reference TRBV2 and TRBJ2-3): EPEVTQTPSHQVTQMGQEVILRCVPISNHLYFYWYRQILGQKVEFLVSFYNNEISEKSEIFDDQFSVERPDGSNFTLKIRSTKLEDSAMYFCAQGQVLLTDTQYFGPGTRLTVL.

The chain has TRBV5-6 and TRBJ1-4, with TRBD1 as a possible D gene (5 bases). Germline CDR1 SGHDT, CDR2 YYEEEE. Trimming took off 8 bases at V and 3 bases at J, with 14 bases between the two ends. The CDR3 totals 14 residues. This CDR3 is CASSSGPPNEKLFF. The DNA of the CDR3 is TGTGCCAGTTCCTCAGGGCCCCCTAATGAAAAACTGTTTTTT.

The V gene is TRBV6-1, the J gene TRBJ1-5; no clear D. Germline-derived CDR1 and CDR2 are MNHNS and SASEGT. V was pared by 2 bases and J by 0 bases, with 8 bases between. The CDR3 totals 15 residues. The CDR3 nucleotides are TGTGCCAGCAGTGAACATCTATATAGCAATCAGCCCCAGCATTTT. It translates to CASSEHLYSNQPQHF.